This T cell receptor beta chain was captured in a study of T-cell reconstitution after alpha-beta-depleted transplantation in children. Library preparation (for TCRbeta) was performed with unique molecular identifiers. Each CDR3 protein gets one entry after TCRdb re-called the PCR reads with MiXCR. Among nearly 550,000 distinct CDR3 sequences listed, approximately 20% were seen once. This clonotype was counted between two and nine times. This sample comprised PBMCs from the stem cell graft donor, obtained from the stem cell graft. This receptor was obtained from a human donor who donated a stem cell graft to a child with acute lymphoblastic leukemia.

CDR3 region: CASQGPGDVNTEAFF. The CDR3 DNA sequence: TGTGCCAGCCAAGGGCCAGGGGACGTGAACACTGAAGCTTTCTTT. V is TRBV27 and J is TRBJ1-1; a weak D match, TRBD1 (6 bases). CDR1 MNHEY and CDR2 SMNVEV come from the germline V gene (reference sequence). Trimming took 8 bases from V and 0 from J, leaving 16 bases between them. The CDR3 consists of 15 residues.